Each of the 21 T cell receptor beta chains below was sequenced from the same sample in a study of T cells after yellow fever vaccination. TCRdb reanalysed the 5' RACE reads using MiXCR and keeps one entry per CDR3 protein. The table has about 580,000 distinct CDR3 sequences, around 17% seen once. This specimen consisted of PBMCs, obtained roughly 5 days after the first yellow fever vaccination. All receptors come from a man between 18 and 29 years old who received the YFV17D yellow fever vaccine.

The V call is TRBV20-1, the J call TRBJ2-5; 11 nucleotides align to TRBD2. V trimming: 6 bases; J trimming: 13 bases; junction bases outside the gene matches: 13. The CDR3 has 13 amino acids. Per the germline V gene, CDR1 is DFQATT and CDR2 is SNEGSKA (reference sequence). The CDR3 DNA follows: TGCAGTGCGCGCACTAGCGGGGGCTCAGGGCGGTACTTC. Amino acids: CSARTSGGSGRYF.

The genes are TRBV11-2 and TRBJ2-3, with 9 bases that match TRBD2. CDR1 is SGHAT, CDR2 FQNNGV, per germline. V lost 8 bases and J lost 7; bases outside the gene matches: 10. CDR3 length: 14 residues. As DNA, the CDR3 is TGTGCCAGCCGCCCGGCGGGGGGGCCAAATACGCAGTATTTT. It specifies CASRPAGGPNTQYF.

The chain recombines TRBV7-9 with TRBJ2-1; possibly TRBD1 or TRBD2 for D (5 bases each). The ends were cut back, 2 bases at V and 13 bases at J, with 15 bases in the middle. Germline CDR1 and CDR2: SEHNR and FQNEAQ (reference sequence). This CDR3 region has 13 residues. The CDR3 coding sequence is TGTGCCAGCAGCTTAACCGGGGCCTCGGGTCAGTTCTTC. Amino acid sequence: CASSLTGASGQFF.

The V call is TRBV7-2, the J call TRBJ2-1; the D gene could be TRBD1 or TRBD2 (5 bases each). Germline V CDR1 and CDR2: SGHTA, FQGNSA. CDR3 length: 13 amino acids. V lost 3 bases to trimming and J lost 5 bases, with 8 bases between them. The CDR3 here is CASSFGAHNEQFF. CDR3 sequence (DNA): TGTGCCAGCAGCTTCGGGGCTCACAATGAGCAGTTCTTC. Full variable domain (remainder filled in from reference TRBV7-2 and TRBJ2-1): GAGVSQSPSNKVTEKGKDVELRCDPISGHTALYWYRQSLGQGLEFLIYFQGNSAPDKSGLPSDRFSAERTGGSVSTLTIQRTQQEDSAVYLCASSFGAHNEQFFGPGTRLTVL.

The chain recombines TRBV7-2 with TRBJ2-5, with a possible D match to TRBD2 (6 bases). V lost 1 base and J 5 bases, leaving 17 bases between the germline ends. This CDR3 is built from 16 residues. From germline, CDR1 is SGHTA and CDR2 FQGNSA. The CDR3 nucleotides are TGTGCCAGCAGCTTAGGGCTAGCGTTAGGGGAGGAGACCCAGTACTTC. Translated, it gives CASSLGLALGEETQYF.

This rearrangement joins TRBV6-9 to TRBJ1-1; TRBD1 aligns across 7 bases. The V gene's germline CDR1 is MNHGY and CDR2 SVAAGI. The CDR3 covers 18 residues. The ends lost 4 bases at V and 1 base at J; junction bases unmatched: 15. The CDR3 DNA reads TGTGCCAGCAGTTTCAACCCGCACAGGGGAGAGGGGAACACTGAAGCTTTCTTT. It codes for CASSFNPHRGEGNTEAFF.

The V call is TRBV7-2, the J call TRBJ2-3; TRBD2 matches 16 bases. The length of the CDR3 is 17 residues. CDR1 SGHTA and CDR2 FQGNSA come from the germline V gene. V was clipped by 7 bases and J by 3 bases; unmatched bases: 7. The CDR3 DNA sequence: TGTGCCAGCACCGGGACTAGCGGGGGGGCATGGACAGATACGCAGTATTTT. Amino acids: CASTGTSGGAWTDTQYF.

This sequence joins TRBV5-1 and TRBJ2-7, with D tentatively TRBD1 or TRBD2 (5 bases each). The CDR3 sequence is 14 residues long. V lost 2 bases, J lost 2 bases, and 11 bases lay in between. CDR1 and CDR2 (germline): SGHRS, YFSETQ. CDR3 coding DNA: TGCGCCAGCAGCTTCGGGACCCCCACCTACGAGCAGTACTTC. Protein: CASSFGTPTYEQYF.

This sequence joins TRBV12-3 or TRBV12-4 and TRBJ1-5; TRBD1 is a possible D gene (5 bases). The length of the CDR3 is 15 residues. The V and J ends lost 8 bases and 4 bases respectively, with 18 bases between them. CDR3 bases: TGTGCCAGCGGGGCCGGGCGGCCAGGGAATCAGCCCCAGCATTTT. Translated: CASGAGRPGNQPQHF.

The chain recombines TRBV6-2 or TRBV6-3 with TRBJ2-7; D could derive from TRBD1 or TRBD2 (5 bases each). Trimming took off 2 bases at V and 0 bases at J, with 11 bases between the two ends. CDR1 MNHEY and CDR2 SVGEGT come from the germline V gene. This CDR3 comprises 15 residues. CDR3 protein: CASSYRGDPSYEQYV. CDR3 in DNA: TGTGCCAGCAGTTACAGAGGGGACCCCTCCTACGAGCAGTACGTC.

This clonotype occurred a few times. The V call is TRBV5-1, the J call TRBJ2-5; TRBD2 is a possible D gene (5 bases). This CDR3 spans 13 amino acids. Germline-derived CDR1 and CDR2 are SGHRS and YFSETQ. Trimming took off 4 bases at V and 5 bases at J, with 12 bases between the two ends. Here the CDR3 reads CASSPGVAETQYF. DNA for the CDR3: TGCGCCAGCAGCCCCGGGGTAGCGGAGACCCAGTACTTC.

This clonotype was detected a few times. V is TRBV7-9 and J is TRBJ1-1; D is undetermined. This CDR3 has 11 residues. Between the trimmed V and J ends, which lost 1 base and 11 bases, there was a span of 8 bases. Germline V gene data show CDR1 as SEHNR and CDR2 as FQNEAQ (reference sequence). The CDR3 protein is CASSLGFHAFF. The CDR3 nucleotides are TGTGCCAGCAGCTTAGGGTTCCATGCTTTCTTT.

This chain links TRBV7-2 with TRBJ2-7; 10 bases are a match to TRBD1. V trimming: 5 bases; J trimming: 3 bases; junction bases outside the gene matches: 4. CDR1 and CDR2 (germline): SGHTA, FQGNSA. This CDR3 comprises 14 residues. CDR3 residues: CASSIGTGDYEQYF. The DNA for the CDR3 is TGTGCCAGCAGCATCGGGACAGGGGACTACGAGCAGTACTTC.

This clonotype was seen more than once but under ten times. This sequence joins TRBV6-2 or TRBV6-3 and TRBJ1-5; D uncertain. Trimming shortened V by 5 bases and J by 5 bases, and 16 bases separated the two germline ends. In germline, CDR1 is MNHEY, CDR2 SVGEGT. This CDR3 has 15 amino acids. This CDR3 is CASSPRGAYHQPQHF. Here the CDR3 DNA reads TGTGCCAGCAGTCCGCGGGGAGCATATCATCAGCCCCAGCATTTT.

This clonotype was counted once. J is TRBJ1-6 and V is TRBV4-2; the D is unclear. The CDR3 runs 14 residues. In germline, CDR1 is LGHNA, CDR2 YNFKEQ. V lost 1 base, J lost 11 bases, and 12 bases lay in between. CDR3 nucleotides: TGTGCCAGCAGCCAAGGCACAGTCAAGGCACCCCTCCACTTT. Translated, it gives CASSQGTVKAPLHF.

To note about this clonotype: Germline and junction disagree at one end, which may indicate a read error. The V call is TRBV5-1, the J call TRBJ2-3; maybe TRBD1 (6 bases). The CDR3 totals 14 residues. The V gene's germline CDR1 is SGHRS and CDR2 YFSETQ. The CDR3 nucleotides read TGCGCCAGCAGCGGGTCCAGGGGTGAGGATATGCAGTATTTT. Its translation: CASSGSRGEDMQYF.

The chain joins TRBV7-3 to TRBJ2-1; D possibly corresponds to TRBD2 (6 bases). CDR3 length: 15 residues. Trimming shortened V by 5 bases and J by 8 bases, and 19 bases separated the two germline ends. Germline V gene lookup returns CDR1 SGHTA and CDR2 FQGTGA. CDR3 DNA sequence: TGTGCCAGCAGCCGAACGGGACTTGGGGGTGATGAGCAGTTCTTC. Translated, it gives CASSRTGLGGDEQFF.

This clonotype was counted many times. This chain links TRBV20-1 with TRBJ2-7; a weak D match, TRBD1 (6 bases). The V end lost 2 bases, the J end lost 5 bases, and 10 bases lay between the germline ends. Germline-derived CDR1 and CDR2 are DFQATT and SNEGSKA (reference sequence). CDR3 size: 12 residues. The CDR3 is CSARSGVDEQYF. The DNA for the CDR3 is TGCAGTGCTAGATCAGGGGTGGACGAGCAGTACTTC.

This clonotype was seen a few times. J is TRBJ1-1 and V is TRBV15; D unclear. Germline-derived CDR1 and CDR2 are LNHNV and YYDKDF (reference sequence). Trimming cost V 0 bases and J 4 bases, with 9 bases left between them. CDR3 length equals 14 residues. The CDR3 DNA is TGTGCCACCAGCAGAGATACGTTAGGCACTGAAGCTTTCTTT. Protein sequence: CATSRDTLGTEAFF.

This sequence joins TRBV12-3 or TRBV12-4 and TRBJ2-7, with D perhaps matching TRBD2 (6 bases). Trimming stripped 5 bases from V and 5 bases from J, with 16 bases between. This CDR3 spans 14 amino acids. The CDR3 loop is CASSPWRASDEQYF. CDR3 DNA: TGTGCCAGCAGTCCATGGAGAGCTAGCGACGAGCAGTACTTC.

The chain recombines TRBV11-2 with TRBJ2-5, with 7 bases that match TRBD2. V lost 6 bases, J lost 2 bases, and 6 bases stayed unmatched. Germline CDR1 and CDR2: SGHAT and FQNNGV. The CDR3 spans 14 residues. CDR3 protein: CASSGRESQETQYF. The CDR3 nucleotides are TGTGCCAGCAGTGGGAGGGAGAGTCAAGAGACCCAGTACTTC.